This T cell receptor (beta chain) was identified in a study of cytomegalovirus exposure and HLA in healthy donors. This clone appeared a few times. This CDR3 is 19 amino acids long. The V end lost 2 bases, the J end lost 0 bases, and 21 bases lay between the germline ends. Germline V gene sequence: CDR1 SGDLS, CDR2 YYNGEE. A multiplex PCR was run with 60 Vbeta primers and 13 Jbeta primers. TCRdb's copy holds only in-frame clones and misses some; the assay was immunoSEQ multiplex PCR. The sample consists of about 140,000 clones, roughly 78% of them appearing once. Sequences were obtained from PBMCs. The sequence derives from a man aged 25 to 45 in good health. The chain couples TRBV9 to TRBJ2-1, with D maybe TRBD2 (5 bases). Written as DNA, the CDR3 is TGTGCCAGCAGCGTTGAAGCGGACCCCTCCACGGGCTCCTACAATGAGCAGTTCTTC. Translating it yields CASSVEADPSTGSYNEQFF.